This T cell receptor beta chain was sequenced in a study of vaccination effects on CD4 cells after COVID-19. Germline assignment: CDR1 MNHEY and CDR2 SVGAGI. The CDR3 sequence is 12 residues long. Trimming shortened V by 6 bases and J by 1 base, and 6 bases separated the two germline ends. Repertoires were generated with immunoSEQ multiplex PCR, while TCRdb's copy carries only in-frame clones and drops some. The sample has under 60,000 clones, more than 65% seen once. As to this clone: Its antigen is still unknown.

The authors isolated CD4+ T cells after more than eight days of culture. The input for sequencing was CD4+ T cells from PBMCs cultured without peptide, taken before COVID-19 vaccination. V gene TRBV6-5 combines with J gene TRBJ1-1; D is uncertain. This receptor was taken from a human donor who received a COVID-19 vaccine. The CDR3 DNA reads as TGTGCCAGCAGGTCCCGGAACACTGAAGCTTTCTTT. Protein: CASRSRNTEAFF.